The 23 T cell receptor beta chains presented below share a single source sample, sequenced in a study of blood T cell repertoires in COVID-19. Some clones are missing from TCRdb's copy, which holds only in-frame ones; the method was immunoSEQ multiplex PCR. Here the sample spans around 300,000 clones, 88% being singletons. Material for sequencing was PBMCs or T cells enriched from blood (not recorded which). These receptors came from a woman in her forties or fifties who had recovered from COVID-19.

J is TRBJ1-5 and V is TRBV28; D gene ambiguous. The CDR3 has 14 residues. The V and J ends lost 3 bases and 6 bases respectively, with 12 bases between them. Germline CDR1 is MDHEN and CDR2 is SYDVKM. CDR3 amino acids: CASSLGSLTQPQHF. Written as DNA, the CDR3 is TGTGCCAGCAGTTTGGGGAGTCTTACTCAGCCCCAGCATTTT.

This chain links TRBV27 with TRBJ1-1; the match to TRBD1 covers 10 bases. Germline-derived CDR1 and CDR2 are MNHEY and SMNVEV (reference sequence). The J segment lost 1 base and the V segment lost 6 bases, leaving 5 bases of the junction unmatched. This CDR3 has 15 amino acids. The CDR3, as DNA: TGTGCCAGCAGGGGACAGGGGCTCTGGAACACTGAAGCTTTCTTT. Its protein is CASRGQGLWNTEAFF.

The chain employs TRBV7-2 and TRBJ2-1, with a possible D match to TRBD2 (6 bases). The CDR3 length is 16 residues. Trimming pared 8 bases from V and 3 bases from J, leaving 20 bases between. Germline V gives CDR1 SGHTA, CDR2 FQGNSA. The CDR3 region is CASRNLLAGSYNEQFF. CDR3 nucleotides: TGTGCCAGCCGTAACCTTTTGGCGGGAAGCTACAATGAGCAGTTCTTC. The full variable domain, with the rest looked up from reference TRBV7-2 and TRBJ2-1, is GAGVSQSPSNKVTEKGKDVELRCDPISGHTALYWYRQSLGQGLEFLIYFQGNSAPDKSGLPSDRFSAERTGGSVSTLTIQRTQQEDSAVYLCASRNLLAGSYNEQFFGPGTRLTVL.

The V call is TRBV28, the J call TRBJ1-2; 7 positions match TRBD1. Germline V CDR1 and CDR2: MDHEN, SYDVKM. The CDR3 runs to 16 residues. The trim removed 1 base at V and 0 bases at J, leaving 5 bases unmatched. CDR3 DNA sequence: TGTGCCAGCAGTTTATCCGGGACAGAAGCTAACTATGGCTACACCTTC. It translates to CASSLSGTEANYGYTF.

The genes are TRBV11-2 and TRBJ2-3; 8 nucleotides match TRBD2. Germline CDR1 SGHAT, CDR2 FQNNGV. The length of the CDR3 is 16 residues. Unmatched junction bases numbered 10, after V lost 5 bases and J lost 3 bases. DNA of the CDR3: TGTGCCAGCAGCCAAACGGCGGGACTAGTGACAGATACGCAGTATTTT. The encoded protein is CASSQTAGLVTDTQYF.

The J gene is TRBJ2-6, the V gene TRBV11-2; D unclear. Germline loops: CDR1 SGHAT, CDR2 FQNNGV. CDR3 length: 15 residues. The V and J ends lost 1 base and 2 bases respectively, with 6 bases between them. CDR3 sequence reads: CASSLVRAGANVLTF. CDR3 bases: TGTGCCAGCAGCTTAGTACGGGCTGGGGCCAACGTCCTGACTTTC.

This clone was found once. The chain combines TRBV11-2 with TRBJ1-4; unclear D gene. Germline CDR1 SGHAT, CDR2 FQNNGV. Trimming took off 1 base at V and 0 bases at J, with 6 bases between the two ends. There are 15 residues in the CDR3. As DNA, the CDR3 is TGTGCCAGCAGCTTAGCCCCTGCAACTAATGAAAAACTGTTTTTT. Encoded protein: CASSLAPATNEKLFF.

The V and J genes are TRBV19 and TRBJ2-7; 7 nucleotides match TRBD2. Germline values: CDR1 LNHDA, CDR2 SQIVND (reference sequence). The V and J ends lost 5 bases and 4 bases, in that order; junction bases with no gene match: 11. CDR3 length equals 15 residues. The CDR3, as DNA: TGTGCCAGTAGTCCGAGGTTGCGGGAGATTTACGAGCAGTACTTC. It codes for CASSPRLREIYEQYF.

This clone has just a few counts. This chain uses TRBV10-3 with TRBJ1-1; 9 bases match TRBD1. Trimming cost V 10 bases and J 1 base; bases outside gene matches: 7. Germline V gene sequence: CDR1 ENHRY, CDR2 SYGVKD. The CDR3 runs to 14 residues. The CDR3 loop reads CATAQGARNTEAFF. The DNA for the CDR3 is TGTGCCACGGCACAGGGGGCTAGGAACACTGAAGCTTTCTTT.

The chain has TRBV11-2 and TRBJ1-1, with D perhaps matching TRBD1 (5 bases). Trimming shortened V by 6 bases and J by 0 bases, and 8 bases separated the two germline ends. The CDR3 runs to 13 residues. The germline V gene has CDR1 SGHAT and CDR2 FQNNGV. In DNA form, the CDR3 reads TGTGCCAGCAGTTACAGGTTGAACACTGAAGCTTTCTTT. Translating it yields CASSYRLNTEAFF.

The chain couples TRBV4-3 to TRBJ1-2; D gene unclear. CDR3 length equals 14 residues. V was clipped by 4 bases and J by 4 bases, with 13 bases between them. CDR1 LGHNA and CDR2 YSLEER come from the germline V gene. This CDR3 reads CASSLRSAGYGYTF. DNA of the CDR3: TGCGCCAGCAGCCTTAGAAGTGCAGGCTATGGCTACACCTTC.

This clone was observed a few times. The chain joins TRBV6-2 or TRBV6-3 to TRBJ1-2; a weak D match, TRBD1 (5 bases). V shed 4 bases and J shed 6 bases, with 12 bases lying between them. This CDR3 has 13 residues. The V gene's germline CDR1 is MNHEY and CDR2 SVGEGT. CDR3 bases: TGTGCCAGCAGTTTCAGGGCTGGGCATGGCTACACCTTC. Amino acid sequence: CASSFRAGHGYTF.

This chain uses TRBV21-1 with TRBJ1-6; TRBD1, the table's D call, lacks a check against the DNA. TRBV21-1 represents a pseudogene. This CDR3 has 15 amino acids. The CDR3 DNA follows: TGTGCCAGCAGCAAAAACAGGGGGTATAATTCACCCCTCCACTTT. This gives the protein CASSKNRGYNSPLHF.

The DNA of the CDR3 is TGTGCCAGCAGTTCCCGTCCCGGGACAGGTTCCACTGAAGCTTTCTTT. This sequence encodes CASSSRPGTGSTEAFF. The rearrangement joins TRBV27 to TRBJ1-1, with 8 bases aligning to TRBD1. V lost 4 bases and J lost 4; bases outside the gene matches: 11. The CDR3 covers 16 residues. Per the germline V gene, CDR1 is MNHEY and CDR2 is SMNVEV (reference sequence).

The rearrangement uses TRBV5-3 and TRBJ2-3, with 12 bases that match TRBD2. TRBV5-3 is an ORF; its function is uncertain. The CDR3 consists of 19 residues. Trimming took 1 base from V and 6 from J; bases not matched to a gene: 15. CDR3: CARSLWTSGENFPFDTQYF. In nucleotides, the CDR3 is TGTGCCAGAAGCTTGTGGACTAGCGGGGAGAACTTCCCCTTTGATACGCAGTATTTT.

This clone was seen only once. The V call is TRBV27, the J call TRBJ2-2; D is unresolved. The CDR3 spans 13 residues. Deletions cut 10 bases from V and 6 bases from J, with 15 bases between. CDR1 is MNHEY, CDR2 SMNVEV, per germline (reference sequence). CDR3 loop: CATSAIAAGELFF. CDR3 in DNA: TGTGCCACCTCTGCGATTGCGGCCGGGGAGCTGTTTTTT.

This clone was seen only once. In nucleotides, the CDR3 is TGTGCCAGCAGCTTAGGTACGGGACAGGGGGTCCTATCATACGAGCAGTACTTC. The encoded protein is CASSLGTGQGVLSYEQYF. The chain employs TRBV11-2 and TRBJ2-7, with TRBD1 matching 11 bases. This CDR3 region has 18 residues. Germline lookup yields CDR1 SGHAT and CDR2 FQNNGV. Germline trimming cut 1 base from V and 4 bases from J; bases unmatched to any gene: 12.

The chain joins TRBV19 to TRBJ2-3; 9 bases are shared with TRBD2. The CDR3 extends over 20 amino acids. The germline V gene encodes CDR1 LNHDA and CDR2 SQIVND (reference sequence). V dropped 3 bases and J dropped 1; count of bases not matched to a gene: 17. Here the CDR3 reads CASSISSLGTSLQRTDTQYF. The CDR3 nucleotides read TGTGCCAGTAGTATTTCCAGTCTGGGGACTAGCCTACAACGCACAGATACGCAGTATTTT.

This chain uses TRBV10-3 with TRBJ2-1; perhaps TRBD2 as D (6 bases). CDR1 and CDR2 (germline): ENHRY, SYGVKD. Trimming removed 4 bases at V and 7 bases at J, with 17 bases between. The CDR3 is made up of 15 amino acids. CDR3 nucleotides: TGTGCCATCAGTGGATCCGGGAGCCGGGCGAATGAGCAGTTCTTC. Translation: CAISGSGSRANEQFF.

The CDR3 loop reads CASSKAGLAAYNEQFF. The CDR3 bases are TGTGCCAGTAGTAAGGCAGGACTAGCGGCATACAATGAGCAGTTCTTC. This sequence joins TRBV19 and TRBJ2-1, with 10 nucleotides matching TRBD2. The trim removed 4 bases at V and 4 bases at J, leaving 7 bases unmatched. CDR1 is LNHDA and CDR2 is SQIVND in the germline V gene (reference sequence). The CDR3 consists of 16 residues.

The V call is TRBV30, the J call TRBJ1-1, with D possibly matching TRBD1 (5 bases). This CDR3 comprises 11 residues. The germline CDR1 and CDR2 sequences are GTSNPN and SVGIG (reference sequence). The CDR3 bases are TGTGGGTGGGGGAATGCGGCTGAAGCTTTCTTT. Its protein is CGWGNAAEAFF.

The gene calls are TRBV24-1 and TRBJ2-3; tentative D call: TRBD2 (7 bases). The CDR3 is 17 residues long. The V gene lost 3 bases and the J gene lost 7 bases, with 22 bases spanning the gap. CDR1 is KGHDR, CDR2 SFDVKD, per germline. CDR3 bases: TGTGCCACCAGTGATCCTTCGGGGGGCGGGAGTTTGTATACGCAGTATTTT. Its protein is CATSDPSGGGSLYTQYF.

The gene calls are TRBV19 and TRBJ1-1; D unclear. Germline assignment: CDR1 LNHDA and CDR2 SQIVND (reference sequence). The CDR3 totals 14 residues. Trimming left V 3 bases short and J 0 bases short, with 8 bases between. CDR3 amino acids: CASSIEHLNTEAFF. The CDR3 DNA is TGTGCCAGTAGTATTGAGCATTTGAACACTGAAGCTTTCTTT.